This T cell receptor beta chain was obtained from a study of T-cell memory formation after mild COVID-19. Study background: Largely donor-specific TCR clusters were found. Whole-study results and caveats: Pre-infection memory contained some responding clones, which suggested that cross-reactive memory had joined.

TCRdb re-analysed the 5' RACE reads in MiXCR, keeping a single row per CDR3 protein. The table lists about 350,000 distinct CDR3 sequences, 28% of them singletons. Germline loops: CDR1 SGHNT, CDR2 YYREEE (reference sequence). After removal of 0 bases from V and 1 base from J, the junction contained 6 bases not matched to a gene. The CDR3 is made up of 17 amino acids. A note on this clonotype: Its antigen is unidentified.

The sample comprised PBMCs or a T cell subset sorted from them (not recorded which). The receptor was isolated from an adult woman who had mild COVID-19 (a few samples of this study predate the infection). Cell type and time point are not known. This chain connects TRBV5-4 to TRBJ2-3, with 9 bases aligning to TRBD2. CDR3 residues: CASSLGGGGAGTDTQYF. CDR3 DNA: TGTGCCAGCAGCTTGGGTGGCGGGGGGGCCGGCACAGATACGCAGTATTTT.